This record covers a single T cell receptor beta chain. The sample originates from a study of shared clonotypes between healthy human individuals. Repertoires were generated with immunoSEQ multiplex PCR, while TCRdb's copy carries only in-frame clones and drops some. The data show approximately 350,000 clones, around 96% seen once. The sequenced sample was memory CD8+ T cells sorted from blood. Subset defined: CD45RO+ cells pooled with CCR7-negative TemRA cells. This receptor was identified in a man aged 25 to 45 in good health.

The CDR3 is CASSQDYGISSYNSPLHF. In nucleotides, the CDR3 is TGCGCCAGCAGCCAAGATTACGGGATTAGCTCCTATAATTCACCCCTCCACTTT. The J gene is TRBJ1-6, the V gene TRBV4-1, with D hard to call. The V gene's germline CDR1 is MGHRA and CDR2 YSYEKL. The CDR3 runs to 18 residues. V lost 0 bases to trimming and J lost 0 bases, with 12 bases between them.